Detailed here is one T cell receptor beta chain. Its antigen is still unknown. In germline, CDR1 is MNHEY, CDR2 SMNVEV (reference sequence). Trimming took 0 bases from V and 4 from J; bases not matched to a gene: 3. This CDR3 is 14 amino acids long. This specimen comes from a study of T cell responses to AZD1222 COVID-19 vaccine. Study as a whole: Whether given at about 4 or about 12 weeks, second doses were pooled. Study-level results: Clonal diversity was possibly underestimated, and white British individuals and females predominated among donors. Spike-specific TCR breadth and depth grew following two AZD1222 doses. Along spike, vaccine-associated CD4 TCRs were found throughout, with dominance at 160-218 and 743-854.

Repertoires were generated with immunoSEQ multiplex PCR, while TCRdb's copy carries only in-frame clones and drops some. Of more than 100,000 clones in the sample, roughly nine tenths are singletons; the top ten hold around 1.7%. The source was peripheral blood, collected on day 0 of AZD1222 vaccination. This receptor was identified in an adult in good health. The chain carries TRBV27 and TRBJ2-7; 7 nucleotides line up with TRBD1. The DNA for the CDR3 is TGTGCCAGCAGTTTATCGGGCAGGGGGTACGAGCAGTACTTC. Residues: CASSLSGRGYEQYF.